Shown below are 32 T cell receptor beta chains from a single sample sequenced in a study of a mutant IDH1 vaccine in newly diagnosed glioma. Indicated time point: week 5, during vaccination. It was 300 ug of mutant IDH1 20-mer peptide that made up each vaccine dose, given with topical imiquimod. Profiling relied on immunoSEQ multiplex PCR, and the TCRdb table lists in-frame clones only, not all of them. The data hold around 25,000 clones, with 70% to 85% observed a single time. These receptors are not linked to any known antigen. Sample: PBMCs, taken from a glioma patient whose treatment included an IDH1 peptide vaccine. Receptors were obtained from a man aged 40-49 years with glioma. Some clones in this sample may be carry-over from other donors' samples.

The chain couples TRBV12-5 to TRBJ2-7, with D possibly called TRBD1 or TRBD2 (5 bases each). This CDR3 has 15 residues. Germline assignment: CDR1 LGHNT and CDR2 FRNRAP. Trimming shortened V by 3 bases and J by 6 bases, and 18 bases separated the two germline ends. CDR3 DNA sequence: TGTGCTAGTGGTTTCCTCCGGGACCCAAGGGGCGAGCAGTACTTC. Amino acid sequence: CASGFLRDPRGEQYF.

The chain carries TRBV7-9 and TRBJ2-5; 11 positions match TRBD2. This CDR3 has 15 residues. Looked up from germline, CDR1 is SEHNR and CDR2 is FQNEAQ (reference sequence). The V gene end was trimmed by 1 base and the J gene end by 2 bases; junction bases not matched to a gene: 0. The CDR3 nucleotides are TGTGCCAGCAGCTTAGTAGCGGGGGGGCAAGAGACCCAGTACTTC. As protein: CASSLVAGGQETQYF.

This clone was observed a few times. The chain links TRBV5-6 to TRBJ2-5; possible D gene TRBD2, 6 bases. Germline loops: CDR1 SGHDT, CDR2 YYEEEE. Trimming removed 0 bases at V and 7 bases at J, with 10 bases between. There are 13 residues in the CDR3. The DNA of the CDR3 is TGTGCCAGCAGCTTGGCCGTGGGGGGGACCCAGTACTTC. Translating it yields CASSLAVGGTQYF.

The V gene is TRBV27, the J gene TRBJ2-7; D might be TRBD2 (6 bases). Germline CDR1 MNHEY, CDR2 SMNVEV (reference sequence). V was clipped by 0 bases and J by 7 bases, with 16 bases between them. The CDR3 has 15 residues. The CDR3 sequence: CASSLSTGAGIEQYF. For the CDR3, the DNA is TGTGCCAGCAGTTTATCTACTGGGGCGGGAATTGAGCAGTACTTC.

This clone was counted only a few times. The chain employs TRBV9 and TRBJ2-1; TRBD2 aligns across 11 bases. Germline V lookup: CDR1 SGDLS, CDR2 YYNGEE. With V trimmed by 4 bases and J by 8 bases, 8 bases remained unmatched. This CDR3 region has 15 residues. The CDR3: CASSPTSGGPHEQFF. Here the CDR3 DNA reads TGTGCCAGCAGCCCCACTAGCGGGGGCCCCCATGAGCAGTTCTTC.

This sequence joins TRBV6-4 and TRBJ2-6; possibly TRBD1 or TRBD2 for D (5 bases each). Trimming took 0 bases from V and 2 from J, leaving 5 bases between them. Germline-derived CDR1 and CDR2 are MRHNA and SNTAGT. This CDR3 region has 15 residues. Here the CDR3 reads CASSDSGAGANVLTF. DNA of the CDR3: TGTGCCAGCAGTGACTCGGGGGCTGGGGCCAACGTCCTGACTTTC.

The V call is TRBV27, the J call TRBJ1-6; maybe TRBD1 (6 bases). V lost 4 bases, J lost 8 bases, and 12 bases lay in between. The germline V gene encodes CDR1 MNHEY and CDR2 SMNVEV (reference sequence). The CDR3 is 14 residues long. CDR3 DNA sequence: TGTGCCAGCAGTTCCCGACAGGTTGATTCACCCCTCCACTTT. Translating gives CASSSRQVDSPLHF.

The chain employs TRBV7-9 and TRBJ1-2; the D is unclear. Germline V gene data show CDR1 as SEHNR and CDR2 as FQNEAQ (reference sequence). The V end lost 6 bases, the J end lost 8 bases, and 16 bases lay between the germline ends. CDR3 size: 13 residues. CDR3 DNA sequence: TGTGCCAGCAGTTTACCCGGAGCCTCGGGCTACACCTTC. Protein product: CASSLPGASGYTF. Complete variable domain (other parts from reference TRBV7-9 and TRBJ1-2): DTGVSQNPRHKITKRGQNVTFRCDPISEHNRLYWYRQTLGQGPEFLTYFQNEAQLEKSRLLSDRFSAERPKGSFSTLEIQRTEQGDSAMYLCASSLPGASGYTFGSGTRLTVV.

The chain joins TRBV6-6 to TRBJ1-3, with D unclear. The CDR3 runs to 15 residues. Germline V gene sequence: CDR1 MNHNY, CDR2 SVGAGI (reference sequence). V was pared by 2 bases and J by 0 bases, with 8 bases between. CDR3 protein: CASSYRPTSGNTIYF. CDR3 in DNA: TGTGCCAGCAGTTACCGGCCAACCTCTGGAAACACCATATATTTT.

This clone was observed a few times. CDR3 in DNA: TGTGCCAGCAGTAGAGGCTCCTATAATTCACCCCTCCACTTT. Translation gives CASSRGSYNSPLHF. The chain recombines TRBV6-5 with TRBJ1-6; D is uncertain. Trimming cost V 5 bases and J 0 bases, with 5 bases left between them. The CDR3 covers 14 residues. The germline V gene has CDR1 MNHEY and CDR2 SVGAGI.

The rearrangement links TRBV7-9 to TRBJ2-3, with D possibly TRBD1 on 6 matching bases. Deletions cut 5 bases from V and 1 base from J, with 19 bases between. Looked up from germline, CDR1 is SEHNR and CDR2 is FQNEAQ (reference sequence). The CDR3 has 17 residues. The CDR3 nucleotides read TGTGCCAGCAGCAACGGTCCACAGGGCTATGGCACAGATACGCAGTATTTT. This gives the protein CASSNGPQGYGTDTQYF.

The chain carries TRBV5-1 and TRBJ1-2, with unresolved D. Trimming pared 4 bases from V and 2 bases from J, leaving 12 bases between. The CDR3 is 14 amino acids. Germline values: CDR1 SGHRS, CDR2 YFSETQ. Here the CDR3 reads CASSTEPVNYGYTF. CDR3 DNA: TGCGCCAGCAGCACCGAGCCGGTAAACTATGGCTACACCTTC.

The chain is built from TRBV14 and TRBJ2-5; 11 bases are a match to TRBD2. With V trimmed by 4 bases and J by 7 bases, 5 bases remained unmatched. Germline loops: CDR1 SGHDN, CDR2 FVKESK. The CDR3 is made up of 14 amino acids. The CDR3: CASSRSGGAGTQYF. Here the CDR3 DNA reads TGTGCCAGCAGCCGTAGCGGGGGGGCCGGGACCCAGTACTTC.

The V and J genes are TRBV29-1 and TRBJ1-2; TRBD1 matches 8 bases. Trimming at V came to 1 base and at J to 3 bases, leaving 4 bases not matched to a gene. From germline, CDR1 is SQVTM and CDR2 ANQGSEA. This CDR3 contains 14 residues. CDR3 amino acids: CSVEGQGAYYGYTF. The CDR3 DNA follows: TGCAGCGTTGAAGGTCAGGGGGCGTACTATGGCTACACCTTC.

The chain recombines TRBV6-6 with TRBJ2-5, with D uncertain. The CDR3 is 13 residues long. Per the germline V gene, CDR1 is MNHNY and CDR2 is SVGAGI (reference sequence). Trimming cost V 8 bases and J 3 bases, with 13 bases left between them. The CDR3 DNA sequence: TGTGCCAGCGTGCGTATGGGCGAAGAGACCCAGTACTTC. Translated, it gives CASVRMGEETQYF.

The chain uses TRBV25-1 and TRBJ2-1; either TRBD1 or TRBD2 may supply D (5 bases each). Per germline, CDR1 MGHDK and CDR2 SYGVNS. V lost 4 bases, J lost 6 bases, and 13 bases lay in between. This CDR3 region has 14 residues. CDR3 sequence: CASSGRTHSNEQFF. CDR3 nucleotides: TGTGCCAGCAGTGGGAGGACACACAGCAATGAGCAGTTCTTC.

The V and J genes are TRBV4-1 and TRBJ2-7, with 9 bases fitting TRBD2. Germline V CDR1 and CDR2: MGHRA, YSYEKL. The length of the CDR3 is 18 residues. The V gene end was trimmed by 1 base and the J gene end by 3 bases; junction bases not matched to a gene: 13. CDR3 amino acids: CASSQGVLRRGGDYEQYF. In nucleotides, the CDR3 is TGCGCCAGCAGCCAAGGGGTTTTGCGGCGGGGGGGCGACTACGAGCAGTACTTC.

The chain couples TRBV7-2 to TRBJ2-3; D is unresolved. Trimming removed 5 bases from V and 5 bases from J, with 8 bases in between. This CDR3 spans 12 amino acids. Germline lookup yields CDR1 SGHTA and CDR2 FQGNSA. The CDR3 bases are TGTGCCAGCAGCCAATCTGGAGATACGCAGTATTTT. It yields the protein CASSQSGDTQYF.

V is TRBV10-2 and J is TRBJ1-6, with 7 nucleotides matching TRBD1. Trimming cost V 3 bases and J 10 bases; bases outside gene matches: 3. This CDR3 has 13 amino acids. The germline V gene encodes CDR1 WSHSY and CDR2 SAAADI. In nucleotides, the CDR3 is TGCGCCAGCAGTGAAGGGGGCGGCTCACCCCTCCACTTT. Translated, it gives CASSEGGGSPLHF.

Only a few counts were recorded for this clone. The rearrangement uses TRBV4-1 and TRBJ1-5; a possible D gene is TRBD1 (6 bases). The germline V gene has CDR1 MGHRA and CDR2 YSYEKL. There are 17 residues in the CDR3. Trimming left V 0 bases short and J 6 bases short, with 18 bases between. For the CDR3, the DNA is TGCGCCAGCAGCCAAGATCTCAGGGGCAGGGCCGGTCAGCCCCAGCATTTT. Translating it yields CASSQDLRGRAGQPQHF.

This chain joins TRBV19 and TRBJ2-5; D is undetermined. CDR1 LNHDA and CDR2 SQIVND come from the germline V gene (reference sequence). CDR3 length equals 13 residues. The V end was cut by 2 bases, the J end by 0 bases, with 4 bases between. This CDR3 is CASSIKDQETQYF. The CDR3 nucleotides are TGTGCCAGTAGTATAAAAGACCAAGAGACCCAGTACTTC.

The chain has TRBV5-3 and TRBJ1-5, with a possible D match to TRBD1 (6 bases). TRBV5-3 is an open reading frame, and its role is uncertain. V lost 2 bases and J lost 7, with 10 bases in between. CDR3 length equals 13 residues. The CDR3 region is CARSFTTGQPQHF. DNA for the CDR3: TGTGCCAGAAGCTTTACGACAGGCCAGCCCCAGCATTTT.

The rearrangement links TRBV7-9 to TRBJ2-7; no definite D call. The germline V gene has CDR1 SEHNR and CDR2 FQNEAQ (reference sequence). With 1 base removed from V and 5 bases from J, the gap between germline ends came to 12 bases. The CDR3 runs 14 residues. CDR3 in DNA: TGTGCCAGCAGCTTAGGACCCCCAAGGGACGAGCAGTACTTC. This codes for CASSLGPPRDEQYF.

The chain couples TRBV6-6 to TRBJ1-3; D is ambiguous. Germline V gene sequence: CDR1 MNHNY, CDR2 SVGAGI (reference sequence). V lost 6 bases, J lost 4 bases, and 10 bases lay in between. The CDR3 runs to 13 residues. CDR3 DNA: TGTGCCAGCAGCCCCTCGTGGGGAAACACCATATATTTT. Translation: CASSPSWGNTIYF.

This clone occurred a few times. The chain uses TRBV29-1 and TRBJ1-1; D unclear. V was pared by 3 bases and J by 9 bases, with 17 bases between. This CDR3 is built from 13 residues. From germline, CDR1 is SQVTM and CDR2 ANQGSEA. CDR3 in amino acids: CSVEDRLNIQAFF. The CDR3 bases are TGCAGCGTTGAGGATCGCTTGAACATCCAAGCTTTCTTT.

The V call is TRBV2, the J call TRBJ2-5, with no clear D. There are 11 residues in the CDR3. V lost 6 bases and J lost 5, with 7 bases in between. Germline lookup yields CDR1 SNHLY and CDR2 FYNNEI. The CDR3 bases are TGTGCCAGCAGGGATAGGGAGACCCAGTACTTC. Translated: CASRDRETQYF.

The chain couples TRBV5-4 to TRBJ2-3; possibly TRBD1 for D (6 bases). From germline, CDR1 is SGHNT and CDR2 YYREEE (reference sequence). Deletions cut 5 bases from V and 3 bases from J, with 10 bases between. The CDR3 runs to 13 residues. The CDR3, as DNA: TGTGCCAGCAGGTTAGGGGGAACAGATACGCAGTATTTT. Amino acid sequence: CASRLGGTDTQYF.

The sample holds a few counts of this clone. The V and J genes are TRBV9 and TRBJ2-1; 9 nucleotides agree with TRBD1. V was pared by 4 bases and J by 4 bases, with 15 bases of the junction left unmatched. The germline CDR1 and CDR2 sequences are SGDLS and YYNGEE. This CDR3 is built from 18 residues. CDR3 nucleotides: TGTGCCAGCAGCCCTGGACAGGGGTTACTAAACCTGTACAATGAGCAGTTCTTC. Its translation is CASSPGQGLLNLYNEQFF.

The chain has TRBV2 and TRBJ2-5, with TRBD2 as a possible D gene (5 bases). V was clipped by 4 bases and J by 4 bases, with 13 bases between them. CDR1 is SNHLY and CDR2 is FYNNEI in the germline V gene. CDR3 length equals 14 residues. The CDR3 DNA reads TGTGCCAGCAGTGTTTCCGGGAAGGGAGAGACCCAGTACTTC. Encoded protein: CASSVSGKGETQYF.

This chain uses TRBV6-5 with TRBJ2-3; D remains ambiguous. CDR3 length equals 14 residues. The germline V and J ends were trimmed by 2 bases and 2 bases, with 8 bases remaining between them. From germline, CDR1 is MNHEY and CDR2 SVGAGI. The CDR3 bases are TGTGCCAGCAGTTACGAACCCGACACAGATACGCAGTATTTT. Its protein product is CASSYEPDTDTQYF.

This clone was seen a single time. The J gene is TRBJ2-3, the V gene TRBV7-9; TRBD1 matches 7 bases. The CDR3 is 16 residues long. The ends lost 3 bases at V and 1 base at J; junction bases unmatched: 7. In germline, CDR1 is SEHNR, CDR2 FQNEAQ (reference sequence). For the CDR3, the DNA is TGTGCCAGCAGCTTTAAGAACAGGGGTGGCACAGATACGCAGTATTTT. Its protein is CASSFKNRGGTDTQYF.

J is TRBJ2-6 and V is TRBV10-3; D is ambiguous. Between the trimmed V and J ends, which lost 2 bases and 3 bases, there was a span of 5 bases. The CDR3 length is 14 residues. Germline V lookup: CDR1 ENHRY, CDR2 SYGVKD. As DNA, the CDR3 is TGTGCCATCAGTGAGGGAGATGGGGCCAACGTCCTGACTTTC. Translating gives CAISEGDGANVLTF.